This T cell receptor beta chain was profiled in a study of Ad26.COV2.S vaccination and SARS-CoV-2 variants. Concerning this clone itself: The antigen is not known.

General study findings and limits: The study found higher spike-specific TCR breadth in vaccine than placebo recipients. Similar non-spike TCR breadth was observed in recipients of vaccine and of placebo.

The treatment here: roughly 20 received Ad26.COV2.S at low or high dose, single or two shots; 5 received placebo; per-sample allocation not given. All samples were drawn on day 63, counting from the first vaccine or placebo injection. Expressing Wuhan-strain SARS-CoV-2 spike, an Ad26 vector served as the vaccine. Germline assignment: CDR1 LNHNV and CDR2 YYDKDF (reference sequence). Trimming cost V 0 bases and J 0 bases, with 15 bases left between them. This CDR3 region has 18 residues. The method was immunoSEQ multiplex PCR; TCRdb's version includes in-frame clones alone and lacks a portion of them. The sample records fewer than 900,000 clones, more than 80% being singletons.

The input for sequencing was peripheral blood, taken in a trial of Ad26.COV2.S vaccine versus placebo. This chain links TRBV15 with TRBJ2-4; D perhaps matches TRBD2 (6 bases). This clonotype was sampled from a person between 18 and 60 years old who received the Ad26.COV2.S COVID-19 vaccine or a placebo. The CDR3 DNA reads TGTGCCACCAGCAGAGAAGGAGGGTCAGCGGGAGCCAAAAACATTCAGTACTTC. It yields the protein CATSREGGSAGAKNIQYF.